This T cell receptor beta chain comes out of a study of cytomegalovirus exposure and HLA in healthy donors. V dropped 1 base and J dropped 2 bases, with 9 bases sitting between them. The CDR3 has 14 residues. Germline lookup yields CDR1 SGHVS and CDR2 FNYEAQ. The PCR ran on 60 Vbeta and 13 Jbeta primers. Generated by immunoSEQ multiplex PCR, the TCRdb table keeps only in-frame clones and is missing some. The table includes 40,000 to 55,000 clones, 77% detected once. The sequence came from a woman between 35 and 50 years old in good health and CMV-seropositive. The sequenced sample was PBMCs. The rearrangement links TRBV7-6 to TRBJ2-7; D perhaps matches TRBD2 (6 bases). The CDR3 DNA reads as TGTGCCAGCAGCTTAGGGGACTCGGCCTACGAGCAGTACTTC. Translating gives CASSLGDSAYEQYF.